Sequencing of this T cell receptor (beta chain) was carried out in a study of shared clonotypes between healthy human individuals. Study-level background: Per donor, CD8 memory used one plate, CD8 naive used two, CD4 memory used three and CD4 naive used three.

Comments on this clone: Its antigen is unknown. At the DNA level, this CDR3 is encoded by other sequences in the same sample as well.

General study points: Memory subsets generally showed smaller estimated richness than naive subsets did.

Authors' analysis steps: Without quality scores, immunoSEQ junctional reads could not be filtered like full-length reads. Clones were sequenced by immunoSEQ multiplex PCR, and TCRdb holds only the in-frame ones, with some missing. The D gene and trimming were derived from the DNA, and the V and J assignments and clone size from that table. The data show about 1.5 million clones, roughly 96% seen once. Trimming removed 6 bases from V and 4 bases from J, with 17 bases in between. CDR3 length: 15 residues. CDR1 and CDR2 (germline): MDHEN, SYDVKM. Sequenced input: naive CD4+ T cells sorted from blood. The sample's subset: CD45RA+ positively selected. This chain joins TRBV28 and TRBJ2-3; tentatively, D is TRBD2 (6 bases). The TCR comes from a man aged 30 to 39 in good health. This CDR3 is CASSFPRLGSDTQYF. The CDR3 region has the DNA TGTGCCAGCAGCTTCCCCCGACTAGGATCAGATACGCAGTATTTT.